A selection of T cell receptor beta chains follows, all from one sample in a study of blood T cell repertoires in COVID-19. Profiled with immunoSEQ multiplex PCR; TCRdb holds only in-frame clones, not every one. The sample shows 300,000 or so clones, more than 70% of them seen only once. The specimen sequenced was peripheral blood. The source of these receptors is a young woman who had recovered from COVID-19. Each CDR3 is given with its conserved first and last residue. A D gene is named only where the DNA matches it firmly. Expanded clones are given a class, and other clones once, few, many or no size at all.

j_gene: TRBJ2-7
abundance: once
v_gene: TRBV6-5
d_gene: -
CDR3nt: TGTGCCAGCAGTTCGCTCCCCGGCGAGCAGTACTTC
CDR3aa: CASSSLPGEQYF

j_gene: TRBJ1-6
abundance: -
v_gene: TRBV9
d_gene: TRBD1
CDR3nt: TGTGCCAGCAGCCCGGGACAGGGGGGAAATTCACCCCTCCACTTT
CDR3aa: CASSPGQGGNSPLHF

j_gene: TRBJ2-3
abundance: -
v_gene: TRBV24-1
d_gene: TRBD1
CDR3nt: TGTGCCACCAGTGATCGTACAGGGGATACCCTGATAGATACGCAGTATTTT
CDR3aa: CATSDRTGDTLIDTQYF

j_gene: TRBJ1-6
abundance: few
v_gene: TRBV9
d_gene: -
CDR3nt: TGTGCCAGCAGCGTGGCAGGCTCCTATAATTCACCCCTCCACTTT
CDR3aa: CASSVAGSYNSPLHF

j_gene: TRBJ1-3
abundance: -
v_gene: TRBV29-1
d_gene: -
CDR3nt: TGCAGCGTTGAAAGCGGGGCTGGAAACACCATATATTTT
CDR3aa: CSVESGAGNTIYF

j_gene: TRBJ2-2
abundance: -
v_gene: TRBV30
d_gene: -
CDR3nt: TGTGCCTGGAGTTGGACAGTGGATACCGGGGAGCTGTTTTTT
CDR3aa: CAWSWTVDTGELFF

j_gene: TRBJ2-7
abundance: once
v_gene: TRBV6-5
d_gene: TRBD1
CDR3nt: TGTGCCAGCCGAAAGACAGGGGACGCCTACGAGCAGTACTTC
CDR3aa: CASRKTGDAYEQYF

j_gene: TRBJ2-2
abundance: -
v_gene: TRBV2
d_gene: -
CDR3nt: TGTGCCAGCCTGGGGGACATTTACACCGGGGAGCTGTTTTTT
CDR3aa: CASLGDIYTGELFF

j_gene: TRBJ1-1
abundance: -
v_gene: TRBV7-9
d_gene: -
CDR3nt: TGTGCCAGCAGCTTATACTCGGGGGACACTGAAGCTTTCTTT
CDR3aa: CASSLYSGDTEAFF

j_gene: TRBJ2-6
abundance: -
v_gene: TRBV19
d_gene: -
CDR3nt: TGTGCCAGTAGAATGTATGTTCCTTCGGGGGATGGGGCCAACGTCCTGACTTTC
CDR3aa: CASRMYVPSGDGANVLTF

j_gene: TRBJ2-3
abundance: -
v_gene: TRBV6-6
d_gene: -
CDR3nt: TGTGCCAGCATCTCAACAGGCTATACGCAGTATTTT
CDR3aa: CASISTGYTQYF

j_gene: TRBJ1-2
abundance: -
v_gene: TRBV30
d_gene: TRBD1
CDR3nt: TGTGCCTTAGGGGGCGCACCCTATGGCTACACCTTC
CDR3aa: CALGGAPYGYTF

j_gene: TRBJ2-6
abundance: -
v_gene: TRBV12-5
d_gene: -
CDR3nt: TGTGCTAGTGCCCAGGGGTTGGCTGGGGCCAACGTCCTGACTTTC
CDR3aa: CASAQGLAGANVLTF

j_gene: TRBJ1-6
abundance: -
v_gene: TRBV6-2/TRBV6-3
d_gene: TRBD1
CDR3nt: TGTGCCAGCAGTTCCTGGGACAGGGATTCACCCCTCCACTTT
CDR3aa: CASSSWDRDSPLHF

j_gene: TRBJ1-6
abundance: -
v_gene: TRBV19
d_gene: -
CDR3nt: TGTGCCGGTTCCCCTCGACTGAATTCACCCCTCCACTTT
CDR3aa: CAGSPRLNSPLHF

j_gene: TRBJ1-4
abundance: few
v_gene: TRBV4-1
d_gene: -
CDR3nt: TGCGCCAGCAGTATAAATCCCCGGTTTAATGAAAAACTGTTTTTT
CDR3aa: CASSINPRFNEKLFF

j_gene: TRBJ1-1
abundance: once
v_gene: TRBV30
d_gene: -
CDR3nt: TGTGCCTGGAGTGTTGAAACTGGCACTGAAGCTTTCTTT
CDR3aa: CAWSVETGTEAFF

j_gene: TRBJ1-2
abundance: -
v_gene: TRBV3-1/TRBV3-2
d_gene: TRBD1
CDR3nt: TGTGCCAGCAGCCAAAGGACAGGGAGTCGCTACACCTTC
CDR3aa: CASSQRTGSRYTF

j_gene: TRBJ1-1
abundance: -
v_gene: TRBV6-5
d_gene: TRBD1
CDR3nt: TGTGCCAGCAGTTTCACAGGGGGCACACTTCACACTGAAGCTTTCTTT
CDR3aa: CASSFTGGTLHTEAFF

j_gene: TRBJ1-4
abundance: -
v_gene: TRBV6-6
d_gene: -
CDR3nt: TGTGCCAGCAGTTACCGGGGTAGGGTTGGCGAAAAACTGTTTTTT
CDR3aa: CASSYRGRVGEKLFF

j_gene: TRBJ1-2
abundance: -
v_gene: TRBV4-1
d_gene: -
CDR3nt: TGCGCCAGCAGCCAAGGGGTAGCAGGGCAGCTCTATGGCTACACCTTC
CDR3aa: CASSQGVAGQLYGYTF

j_gene: TRBJ2-7
abundance: -
v_gene: TRBV3-1/TRBV3-2
d_gene: -
CDR3nt: TGTGCCAGCAGCCCCGACACAGGTATGATCTACGAGCAGTACTTC
CDR3aa: CASSPDTGMIYEQYF

j_gene: TRBJ2-5
abundance: -
v_gene: TRBV11-2
d_gene: TRBD1
CDR3nt: TGTGCCAGCAGCTTCCCAGGGGGCTATGAGACCCAGTACTTC
CDR3aa: CASSFPGGYETQYF

j_gene: TRBJ2-3
abundance: -
v_gene: TRBV24-1
d_gene: TRBD1
CDR3nt: TGTGCCACCAGTGATTCCACGGGACAGGGACGTACAGATACGCAGTATTTT
CDR3aa: CATSDSTGQGRTDTQYF

j_gene: TRBJ1-1
abundance: -
v_gene: TRBV7-3
d_gene: -
CDR3nt: TGTGCCAGCAGCAATACAGTGAACACTGAAGCTTTCTTT
CDR3aa: CASSNTVNTEAFF

j_gene: TRBJ1-1
abundance: -
v_gene: TRBV4-2
d_gene: TRBD1
CDR3nt: TGTGCCAGCAGCCCCGGGACAGGGTATTACACTGAAGCTTTCTTT
CDR3aa: CASSPGTGYYTEAFF

j_gene: TRBJ1-2
abundance: -
v_gene: TRBV6-5
d_gene: TRBD1
CDR3nt: TGTGCCACACAACAGGGGATAGGCTATGGCTACACCTTC
CDR3aa: CATQQGIGYGYTF

j_gene: TRBJ2-1
abundance: -
v_gene: TRBV24-1
d_gene: TRBD2
CDR3nt: TGTGCCACCAGTGATTTGGAGCGGGGGACCTACAATGAGCAGTTCTTC
CDR3aa: CATSDLERGTYNEQFF

j_gene: TRBJ1-6
abundance: -
v_gene: TRBV12-3/TRBV12-4
d_gene: -
CDR3nt: TGTGCCAGCAGTTTGTTGAGGAATTCACCCCTCCACTTT
CDR3aa: CASSLLRNSPLHF

j_gene: TRBJ2-3
abundance: -
v_gene: TRBV30
d_gene: TRBD1
CDR3nt: TGTGCCTGGAGGAGCCCTCGTGGACAGGGAGCAGATACGCAGTATTTT
CDR3aa: CAWRSPRGQGADTQYF

j_gene: TRBJ1-6
abundance: -
v_gene: TRBV7-3
d_gene: TRBD1
CDR3nt: TGTGCCAGCAGCTCTCAAAGGACAGGGTCAAATTCACCCCTCCACTTT
CDR3aa: CASSSQRTGSNSPLHF

j_gene: TRBJ1-5
abundance: -
v_gene: TRBV28
d_gene: -
CDR3nt: TGTGCCAGCAGTTTACAGGGGCTTCATCAGCCCCAGCATTTT
CDR3aa: CASSLQGLHQPQHF

j_gene: TRBJ2-2
abundance: -
v_gene: TRBV7-9
d_gene: TRBD1
CDR3nt: TGTGCCAGCAGCTTATTGTGGTCTTGGACAGGGGGAACCGGGGAGCTGTTTTTT
CDR3aa: CASSLLWSWTGGTGELFF

j_gene: TRBJ2-3
abundance: -
v_gene: TRBV28
d_gene: -
CDR3nt: TGTGCCACCAAGGGGGGGGGACGCACAGATACGCAGTATTTT
CDR3aa: CATKGGGRTDTQYF

j_gene: TRBJ2-3
abundance: -
v_gene: TRBV5-5
d_gene: TRBD1
CDR3nt: TGTGCCAGCAGCGGACAGGGGGCTATCACAGATACGCAGTATTTT
CDR3aa: CASSGQGAITDTQYF

j_gene: TRBJ2-5
abundance: -
v_gene: TRBV19
d_gene: TRBD2
CDR3nt: TGTGCCAGTAGTATGAATGGGAGGGGCGAGACCCAGTACTTC
CDR3aa: CASSMNGRGETQYF

j_gene: TRBJ2-7
abundance: few
v_gene: TRBV10-3
d_gene: -
CDR3nt: TGTGCCATCAGGGACAGCTACGAGCAGTACTTC
CDR3aa: CAIRDSYEQYF

j_gene: TRBJ1-5
abundance: -
v_gene: TRBV10-3
d_gene: -
CDR3nt: TGTGCCATCAGTGAGTCCGGAGCCGATCAGCCCCAGCATTTT
CDR3aa: CAISESGADQPQHF

j_gene: TRBJ1-2
abundance: -
v_gene: TRBV29-1
d_gene: -
CDR3nt: TGCAGCGCGGGGGACAAAAACTATGGCTACACCTTC
CDR3aa: CSAGDKNYGYTF

j_gene: TRBJ2-5
abundance: -
v_gene: TRBV28
d_gene: -
CDR3nt: TGTGCCAGCAGTTTGAGTGACTTAAAAGAGACCCAGTACTTC
CDR3aa: CASSLSDLKETQYF

j_gene: TRBJ1-4
abundance: -
v_gene: TRBV5-1
d_gene: -
CDR3nt: TGCGCCAGCAGCCGGAATGGACAGACCAATGAAAAACTGTTTTTT
CDR3aa: CASSRNGQTNEKLFF

j_gene: TRBJ1-1
abundance: -
v_gene: TRBV7-9
d_gene: -
CDR3nt: TGTGCCAGCAGCCCCCTCGCGGGGATAGGCACTGAAGCTTTCTTT
CDR3aa: CASSPLAGIGTEAFF

j_gene: TRBJ1-6
abundance: -
v_gene: TRBV5-1
d_gene: TRBD1
CDR3nt: TGCGCCAGCAGCTTGGCCGGGACAGGGGGTGGTTCACCCCTCCACTTT
CDR3aa: CASSLAGTGGGSPLHF

j_gene: TRBJ2-5
abundance: -
v_gene: TRBV5-1
d_gene: TRBD1
CDR3nt: TGCGCCAGCAGCTTGGGAGGGCGACAGGGTAATCAAGAGACCCAGTACTTC
CDR3aa: CASSLGGRQGNQETQYF

j_gene: TRBJ2-7
abundance: -
v_gene: TRBV28
d_gene: TRBD2
CDR3nt: TGTGCCAGCAAAGCGGGGAGCTCCTACGAGCAGTACTTC
CDR3aa: CASKAGSSYEQYF

j_gene: TRBJ2-3
abundance: -
v_gene: TRBV20-1
d_gene: -
CDR3nt: TGCAGTGCTAGTACAGGGCTGGTAGATACGCAGTATTTT
CDR3aa: CSASTGLVDTQYF